This entry is about one TCR beta chain. Its specificity is unknown. CDR3 size: 15 residues. Germline V gene sequence: CDR1 LNHDA, CDR2 SQIVND (reference sequence). The ends lost 5 bases at V and 4 bases at J; junction bases unmatched: 4. This sample was included in a study of cytomegalovirus exposure and HLA in healthy donors. Study-level background: Earlier, 150 million to 200 million T cells were analyzed, and 90 million to 120 million unique TCR beta sequences were found among them. Study-level points and caveats: Segments of the TCR beta V type were, in most cases, productive about 87% or about 30% of the time in an earlier analysis. In vitro work confirmed that a few CMV-associated chains recognize CMV antigens. From TCR beta sequences, most subjects' HLA-A and HLA-B alleles were reportedly predicted accurately.

It was with 60 Vbeta and 13 Jbeta primers that the PCR ran. Clones were sequenced by immunoSEQ multiplex PCR, and TCRdb holds only the in-frame ones, with some missing. The data contain 90,000 to 150,000 clones, over 75% of them singletons. The sequenced material came from PBMCs. The sequence derives from a man aged 35 to 55 in good health and CMV-seronegative. The rearrangement joins TRBV19 to TRBJ2-1; the match to TRBD2 covers 11 bases. The CDR3 loop is CASSLTSGGYNEQFF. CDR3 DNA sequence: TGTGCCAGTAGTTTAACTAGCGGGGGTTACAATGAGCAGTTCTTC.